This record looks at one T cell receptor beta chain sequence and its context. The antigen is not known. This CDR3 contains 15 residues. Deletions cut 2 bases from V and 4 bases from J, with 13 bases between. Germline V gene sequence: CDR1 SGHRS, CDR2 YFSETQ. The entry originates in a study of cytomegalovirus exposure and HLA in healthy donors. The PCR ran on 60 Vbeta and 13 Jbeta primers. TCRdb's table, derived via immunoSEQ multiplex PCR, lists solely in-frame clones and lacks some. The data contain 110,000 or so clones, 65% to 80% of them singletons. Study findings and constraints: Researchers had no immune exposure information except CMV serostatus available.

The V and J genes are TRBV5-1 and TRBJ1-3, with a weak D call TRBD1 (6 bases). This TCR was sampled from a young man in good health and CMV-seropositive. The specimen was PBMCs. The CDR3 DNA is TGCGCCAGCAGCTTCAGGGGCGGAGGAGGAAACACCATATATTTT. The encoded protein is CASSFRGGGGNTIYF.